Following are 10 T cell receptor beta chains from one sample sequenced in a study of blood T cells in healthy people across ages. Together with a sample-barcoded 5' primer, a J-beta primer mix was included in a second PCR lasting roughly 6 to 12 cycles. TCRdb called the 5' RACE reads again in MiXCR, with one record for every CDR3 protein. The sample consists of fewer than 1,000,000 distinct CDR3 sequences, around 45% of them appearing once. The sequencing input was blood. The receptors were sampled from a man older than 75 in good health.

The chain uses TRBV7-9 and TRBJ1-2; D remains unclear. The CDR3 consists of 14 residues. Germline CDR1 SEHNR, CDR2 FQNEAQ (reference sequence). The V end lost 2 bases, the J end lost 0 bases, and 7 bases lay between the germline ends. The CDR3 reads CASSLWQANYGYTF. The CDR3 nucleotides are TGTGCCAGCAGCTTATGGCAGGCTAACTATGGCTACACCTTC.

The chain has TRBV20-1 and TRBJ2-3, with D possibly matching TRBD2 (6 bases). Germline loops: CDR1 DFQATT, CDR2 SNEGSKA (reference sequence). The ends were cut back, 3 bases at V and 2 bases at J, with 12 bases in the middle. The length of the CDR3 is 14 residues. CDR3 sequence: CSASVQRATDTQYF. CDR3 DNA sequence: TGCAGTGCTAGTGTCCAGCGGGCCACAGATACGCAGTATTTT.

This chain links TRBV5-1 with TRBJ2-7; D perhaps matches TRBD1 (6 bases). Germline CDR1 is SGHRS and CDR2 is YFSETQ. CDR3 length equals 15 residues. V dropped 0 bases and J dropped 4 bases, with 14 bases sitting between them. As DNA, the CDR3 is TGCGCCAGCAGCTTGGTTGGGGGCTCTCATTACGAGCAGTACTTC. Amino acids: CASSLVGGSHYEQYF. The whole variable domain, remainder taken from reference TRBV5-1 and TRBJ2-7, is KAGVTQTPRYLIKTRGQQVTLSCSPISGHRSVSWYQQTPGQGLQFLFEYFSETQRNKGNFPGRFSGRQFSNSRSEMNVSTLELGDSALYLCASSLVGGSHYEQYFGPGTRLTVT.

This clonotype occurred a few times. The chain has TRBV5-1 and TRBJ2-7, with 8 bases aligning to TRBD2. The V gene end was trimmed by 5 bases and the J gene end by 0 bases; junction bases not matched to a gene: 4. CDR1 and CDR2 (germline): SGHRS, YFSETQ. CDR3 length: 14 amino acids. CDR3 sequence: CASRLTSDSYEQYF. The CDR3 region has the DNA TGCGCCAGCAGGTTGACTAGCGACTCCTACGAGCAGTACTTC.

J is TRBJ1-2 and V is TRBV28, with TRBD1 identical over 8 bases. Germline-derived CDR1 and CDR2 are MDHEN and SYDVKM. Losses at the gene ends were 7 bases for V and 3 bases for J; bases not matched to a gene: 19. This CDR3 is built from 18 residues. Here the CDR3 DNA reads TGTGCCAGCACCAAAAGTTTACCCATGGACAGGGACGACTATGGCTACACCTTC. Translated, it gives CASTKSLPMDRDDYGYTF.

The CDR3 protein is CSARGDSSNSPLHF. The CDR3 DNA sequence: TGCAGTGCTAGAGGGGACAGTTCTAATTCACCCCTCCACTTT. The chain uses TRBV20-1 and TRBJ1-6; TRBD1 agrees at 7 bases. With 1 base clipped from V and 6 bases from J, the junction kept 3 bases outside the gene matches. CDR1 is DFQATT and CDR2 is SNEGSKA in the germline V gene (reference sequence). The CDR3 loop spans 14 amino acids.

The genes are TRBV29-1 and TRBJ1-2; 7 nucleotides line up with TRBD1. In germline, CDR1 is SQVTM, CDR2 ANQGSEA. J lost 3 bases, V lost 5 bases, and 3 bases had no gene match. The CDR3 has 12 residues. The CDR3 bases are TGCAGCGTTTCTACAGGGGACTATGGCTACACCTTC. Translated: CSVSTGDYGYTF.

Many counts were recorded for this clonotype. The chain has TRBV30 and TRBJ2-7; 9 bases map to TRBD1. J gave up 1 base and V 5 bases, and 6 bases lay outside the gene matches. The CDR3 loop spans 14 amino acids. Germline V CDR1 and CDR2: GTSNPN, SVGIG (reference sequence). The CDR3 loop is CAWDRTGASYEQYF. CDR3 DNA: TGTGCCTGGGACCGGACAGGGGCATCCTACGAGCAGTACTTC.

The chain joins TRBV11-2 to TRBJ2-5, with 10 positions matching TRBD2. The CDR3 is 22 residues long. The junction had 25 bases not matched to a gene; V was cut back by 5 bases and J by 1 base. CDR1 SGHAT and CDR2 FQNNGV come from the germline V gene. The CDR3 nucleotides are TGTGCCAGCAGCCTACCACTCCGGGGGCTAGCGGGAGCCCCGAACTCCCAAGAGACCCAGTACTTC. Amino acid sequence: CASSLPLRGLAGAPNSQETQYF.

The rearrangement joins TRBV12-3 or TRBV12-4 to TRBJ2-1, with 7 nucleotides matching TRBD2. The trim removed 5 bases at V and 6 bases at J, leaving 13 bases unmatched. The CDR3 has 16 amino acids. The CDR3 DNA reads as TGTGCCAGCAGTCCCGACTTTGCGGGAGACTCCAATGAGCAGTTCTTC. Translation gives CASSPDFAGDSNEQFF.